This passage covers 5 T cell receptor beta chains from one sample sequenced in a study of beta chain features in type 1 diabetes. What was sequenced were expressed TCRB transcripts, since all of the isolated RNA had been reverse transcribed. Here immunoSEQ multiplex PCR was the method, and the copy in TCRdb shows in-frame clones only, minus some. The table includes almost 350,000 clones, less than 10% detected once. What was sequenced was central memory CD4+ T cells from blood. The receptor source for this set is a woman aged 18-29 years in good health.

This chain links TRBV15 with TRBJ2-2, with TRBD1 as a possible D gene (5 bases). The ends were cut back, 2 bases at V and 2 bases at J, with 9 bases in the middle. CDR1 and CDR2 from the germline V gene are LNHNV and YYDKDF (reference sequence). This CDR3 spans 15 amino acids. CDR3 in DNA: TGTGCCACCAGCAGAATCGACAGTAACACCGGGGAGCTGTTTTTT. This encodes CATSRIDSNTGELFF.

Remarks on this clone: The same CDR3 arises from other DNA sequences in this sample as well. The CDR3 reads CASSPPAGYEQYF. The DNA of the CDR3 is TGTGCCAGCTCACCGCCTGCAGGGTACGAGCAGTACTTC. The V and J genes are TRBV18 and TRBJ2-7; D may be TRBD1 (5 bases). Germline lookup yields CDR1 KGHSH and CDR2 LQKENI. Trimming removed 3 bases at V and 4 bases at J, with 10 bases between. The CDR3 has 13 amino acids.

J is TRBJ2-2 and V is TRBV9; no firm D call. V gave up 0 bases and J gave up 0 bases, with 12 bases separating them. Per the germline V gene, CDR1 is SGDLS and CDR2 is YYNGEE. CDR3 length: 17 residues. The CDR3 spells CASSVAGANANTGELFF. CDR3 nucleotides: TGTGCCAGCAGCGTAGCCGGAGCAAACGCGAACACCGGGGAGCTGTTTTTT.

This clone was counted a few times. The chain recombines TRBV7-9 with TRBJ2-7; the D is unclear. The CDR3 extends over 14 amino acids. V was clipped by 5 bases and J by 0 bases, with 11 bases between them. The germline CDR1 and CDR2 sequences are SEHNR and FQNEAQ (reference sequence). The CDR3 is CASSKPGNSYEQYF. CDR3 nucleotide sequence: TGTGCCAGCAGCAAACCGGGCAACTCCTACGAGCAGTACTTC.

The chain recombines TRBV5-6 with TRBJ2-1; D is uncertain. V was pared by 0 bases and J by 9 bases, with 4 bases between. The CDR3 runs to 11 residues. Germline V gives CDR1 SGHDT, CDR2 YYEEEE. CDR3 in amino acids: CASSLAGEQFF. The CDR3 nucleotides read TGTGCCAGCAGCTTGGCTGGTGAGCAGTTCTTC. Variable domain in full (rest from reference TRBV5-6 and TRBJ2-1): DAGVTQSPTHLIKTRGQQVTLRCSPKSGHDTVSWYQQALGQGPQFIFQYYEEEERQRGNFPDRFSGHQFPNYSSELNVNALLLGDSALYLCASSLAGEQFFGPGTRLTVL.